A selection of T cell receptor beta chains follows, all from one sample in a study of shared clonotypes between healthy human individuals. Generated by immunoSEQ multiplex PCR, the TCRdb table keeps only in-frame clones and is missing some. The sample has around 940,000 clones, over 60% seen once. The specimen was memory CD4+ T cells sorted from blood. The receptors stem from a man aged 18-30 years in good health. Both conserved end residues are part of each CDR3. D genes are given only for firm matches. Only part of the rows carry a size: once, few, many, or a class if the clone is expanded.

clone_size j_call d_call v_call cdr3_aa cdr3_nt
NA TRBJ2-1 NA TRBV5-1 CASKEGTPSYNEQFF TGCGCCAGCAAGGAGGGGACTCCTTCCTACAATGAGCAGTTCTTC
NA TRBJ1-5 NA TRBV6-1 CASSGRLQGNQPQHF TGTGCCAGCAGTGGCCGACTCCAGGGGAATCAGCCCCAGCATTTT
NA TRBJ2-2 NA TRBV5-4 CASSLAAYGANTGELFF TGTGCCAGCAGCTTGGCAGCGTATGGGGCGAACACCGGGGAGCTGTTTTTT
NA TRBJ2-7 TRBD2 TRBV29-1 CSAREGSSYEQYF TGCAGCGCGCGGGAGGGGAGCTCCTACGAGCAGTACTTC
once TRBJ2-7 NA TRBV7-8 CASSRTEKAGEQYF TGTGCCAGCAGCCGTACCGAAAAGGCGGGGGAGCAGTACTTC
NA TRBJ2-2 NA TRBV5-1 CASTLLTSTGELFF TGCGCCAGCACCCTCTTAACTAGCACCGGGGAGCTGTTTTTT
NA TRBJ2-1 NA TRBV7-2 CASSLRAGKNEQFF TGTGCCAGCAGCTTAAGGGCAGGTAAAAATGAGCAGTTCTTC
NA TRBJ2-7 NA TRBV9 CASSSLAPSSYEQYF TGTGCCAGCAGCAGTCTAGCGCCCTCCTCCTACGAGCAGTACTTC
NA TRBJ2-5 TRBD1 TRBV2 CASNGQGQETQYF TGTGCCAGCAACGGACAGGGCCAAGAGACCCAGTACTTC
NA TRBJ2-7 NA TRBV7-2 CASSLGRGSYEQYF TGTGCCAGCAGCTTGGGCCGGGGCTCCTACGAGCAGTACTTC
NA TRBJ2-1 NA TRBV2 CASSGGVAYNEQFF TGTGCCAGCAGTGGAGGCGTGGCTTACAATGAGCAGTTCTTC
NA TRBJ2-1 TRBD2 TRBV12-5 CASGYARTSGYNEQFF TGTGCTAGTGGCTATGCCCGGACTAGCGGATACAATGAGCAGTTCTTC
NA TRBJ1-4 TRBD1 TRBV7-9 CASSDWDRGNEKLFF TGTGCCAGCAGCGACTGGGACAGGGGTAATGAAAAACTGTTTTTT
NA TRBJ2-5 NA TRBV5-1 CASTQNMETQYF TGCGCCAGCACCCAGAACATGGAGACCCAGTACTTC
NA TRBJ1-2 NA TRBV13 CASSLNSGSFGYGYTF TGTGCCAGCAGCTTAAATTCGGGGAGTTTCGGCTATGGCTACACCTTC
NA TRBJ1-5 NA TRBV28 CASSLLDSYSNQPQHF TGTGCCAGCAGTTTATTGGACAGTTATAGCAATCAGCCCCAGCATTTT
NA TRBJ1-6 NA TRBV25-1 CASRIRKGFNSPLHF TGTGCCAGCCGTATTAGAAAGGGATTTAATTCACCCCTCCACTTT
many TRBJ2-6 NA TRBV19 CASLAGIGAGANVLTF TGTGCCAGTTTGGCGGGGATCGGGGCCGGGGCCAACGTCCTGACTTTC
NA TRBJ2-7 NA TRBV28 CASSFTERNYEQYF TGTGCCAGCAGTTTCACTGAACGTAACTACGAGCAGTACTTC
NA TRBJ1-4 TRBD1 TRBV11-2 CASSPDRVTNEKLFF TGTGCCAGCAGCCCCGACAGGGTAACTAATGAAAAACTGTTTTTT
NA TRBJ1-4 NA TRBV7-3 CASSLTFPRGPTNEKLFF TGTGCCAGCAGCTTAACGTTCCCCCGCGGACCCACTAATGAAAAACTGTTTTTT
NA TRBJ2-7 NA TRBV29-1 CSVSDRTSSYEQYF TGCAGCGTTTCTGACAGGACTTCTTCCTACGAGCAGTACTTC
NA TRBJ1-1 NA TRBV11-2 CASSFLDTEAFF TGTGCCAGCAGCTTTTTGGACACTGAAGCTTTCTTT
NA TRBJ2-5 NA TRBV10-3 CAISESGSETQYF TGTGCCATCAGTGAGTCGGGCTCAGAGACCCAGTACTTC
once TRBJ1-1 NA TRBV5-1 CASSISTGLGTEAFF TGCGCCAGCAGCATCAGCACAGGGTTAGGCACTGAAGCTTTCTTT
NA TRBJ2-7 NA TRBV5-4 CASSLGSYSYEQYF TGTGCCAGCAGCCTCGGGAGTTACTCCTACGAGCAGTACTTC
NA TRBJ2-6 TRBD1 TRBV5-1 CASSGGTGSSSGANVLTF TGCGCCAGCAGCGGGGGGACAGGCTCAAGCTCTGGGGCCAACGTCCTGACTTTC
once TRBJ2-3 TRBD2 TRBV11-2 CASSRTSVTDTQYF TGTGCCAGCAGCAGGACTAGCGTTACAGATACGCAGTATTTT
once TRBJ2-1 NA TRBV7-2 CASSSRQERGKFF TGTGCCAGCAGCTCCCGACAGGAGCGAGGGAAGTTCTTC
NA TRBJ2-7 TRBD1 TRBV7-2 CASSSARDRGISYEQYF TGTGCCAGCAGCTCTGCTCGGGACAGGGGAATATCCTACGAGCAGTACTTC
once TRBJ2-3 NA TRBV5-1 CASSLAQFHGPTDTQYF TGCGCCAGCAGCTTGGCCCAGTTTCATGGCCCCACAGATACGCAGTATTTT
NA TRBJ1-2 NA TRBV2 CASTPNQGNGYTF TGTGCCAGCACCCCAAACCAGGGGAATGGCTACACCTTC
NA TRBJ2-5 NA TRBV11-2 CASSLTAAQETQYF TGTGCCAGCAGCCTCACCGCGGCCCAAGAGACCCAGTACTTC
NA TRBJ2-3 TRBD2 TRBV2 CASSFGLAGGDTQYF TGTGCCAGCAGTTTCGGACTAGCGGGAGGAGATACGCAGTATTTT
NA TRBJ1-3 TRBD1 TRBV7-8 CASSSWTGNSGNTIYF TGTGCCAGCAGCTCCTGGACAGGGAACTCTGGAAACACCATATATTTT
NA TRBJ2-1 TRBD1 TRBV18 CASSRSGQGVYNEQFF TGTGCCAGCTCACGTTCAGGACAGGGAGTCTACAATGAGCAGTTCTTC
NA TRBJ2-7 NA TRBV7-2 CASSLGLLAQQYF TGTGCCAGCAGCTTAGGGTTGCTAGCCCAGCAGTACTTC
NA TRBJ2-7 TRBD2 TRBV5-4 CASSPIPGLGTRNEQYF TGTGCCAGCAGCCCGATACCGGGACTAGGCACGAGGAACGAGCAGTACTTC
once TRBJ1-2 TRBD1 TRBV30 CAWTGGKNGYTF TGTGCCTGGACAGGGGGAAAGAATGGCTACACCTTC
NA TRBJ2-7 NA TRBV19 CASSPGWGSYEQYF TGTGCCAGTAGTCCCGGGTGGGGCTCCTACGAGCAGTACTTC
NA TRBJ2-3 TRBD2 TRBV4-1 CASSRGTSGGVMTDTQYF TGCGCCAGCAGCCGGGGGACTAGCGGGGGAGTTATGACAGATACGCAGTATTTT